The clone carrying this T cell receptor beta chain was picked up a small number of times. Clones were sequenced by immunoSEQ multiplex PCR, and TCRdb holds only the in-frame ones, with some missing. The table shows fewer than 6,500 clones, with more than 20% occurring only once. The sample's treatment: randomized to nivolumab then ipilimumab (arm A) or the reverse (arm B). The data were taken from a study of sequential checkpoint blockade in melanoma. The germline gives CDR1 MDHEN, CDR2 SYDVKM. Trimming cost V 3 bases and J 7 bases, with 9 bases left between them. This CDR3 is 12 amino acids long. The receptor's source is a human donor with melanoma. Here the sequenced sample was tumor tissue (inferred from file names), taken from a patient given nivolumab and ipilimumab in sequence. The rearrangement uses TRBV28 and TRBJ1-1; D not resolved. The CDR3 sequence is CASSLAELEAFF. CDR3 nucleotide sequence: TGTGCCAGCAGTTTGGCCGAGCTTGAAGCTTTCTTT.